This T cell receptor beta chain stems from a study of blood T cells in healthy people across ages. For every donor, a draw yielded approximately 9.8 milliliters of peripheral blood. Concerning this clonotype itself: Its matching antigen is unknown.

A J-beta primer mix and a sample-barcoded 5' primer were used in a second PCR of roughly 6 to 11 cycles. TCRdb re-analysed the 5' RACE reads in MiXCR, keeping a single row per CDR3 protein. The sample includes about 800,000 distinct CDR3 sequences, 25% of them seen just once. CDR1 and CDR2 from the germline V gene are SGHRS and YFSETQ. Deletions cut 3 bases from V and 5 bases from J, with 17 bases between. The CDR3 is made up of 15 amino acids. Study results and caveats: Naive T cell percentage strongly correlated with TCR beta diversity.

These data were also filed under a second study, of T cells of mothers and their children. From that study: With unrelated pairs as the comparison, related mother-child pairs had a slightly higher overlap that was not significant.

The sample taken for sequencing was blood. The gene calls are TRBV5-1 and TRBJ1-1; D might be TRBD1 (5 bases). This TCR was sampled from a boy aged 5-17 years in good health. The CDR3 loop is CASSSNQGLRTEAFF. The CDR3, as DNA: TGCGCCAGCAGCTCAAACCAGGGATTAAGAACTGAAGCTTTCTTT.